Included here is one T cell receptor beta chain sequence, with context. Antigen unknown. Via 5' RACE with UMI labels, TRB cDNA libraries were prepared. TCRdb reprocessed the 5' RACE reads, with one entry per CDR3 protein and no DNA. Its table lists 35,000 to 50,000 distinct CDR3 sequences. This CDR3 contains 14 residues. Germline V gives CDR1 GTSNPN, CDR2 SVGIG (reference sequence). The sample belongs to a study of CXCR3-negative and CXCR3-positive naive CD8 T cells. Triplicate sorts, 300,000 cells apiece, were made for each CD8+ T cell subset. Study conclusions and caveats: Comparison of naive subsets found surface CD5 to be comparable, and TCR strength was inferred on the basis of TRB CDR3 properties. Whereas both naive subsets had comparably high diversity, memory CD8+ cells had much lower diversity. Unlike memory cells, which differed, naive CXCR3-negative and CXCR3-positive cells had similar TRBV-TRBJ usage.

The material sequenced was memory CD8+ T cells from blood. This chain links TRBV30 with TRBJ1-3. The sequence was obtained from a human donor in good health. Some clones in this sample may be carry-over from other donors' samples. The CDR3 here is CAWNGLTSGNTIYF.